This section outlines one TCR beta chain sequence together with its context. This entry belongs to a study of T cells in Graves' hyperthyroidism and ophthalmopathy. V dropped 7 bases and J dropped 6 bases, with 13 bases sitting between them. The germline CDR1 and CDR2 sequences are SEHNR and FQNEAQ (reference sequence). This CDR3 is 13 amino acids long. From RNA transcripts, TCR beta CDR3 regions were amplified. In the first-round RT-PCR of the TCR CDR3, the HTBI primer set was used. TCRdb re-analysed the multiplex PCR reads in MiXCR, keeping a single row per CDR3 protein. The sample shows about 300,000 distinct CDR3 sequences, roughly 15% of them seen only once.

The TCR originated in a young man with Graves' hyperthyroidism. The V call is TRBV7-9, the J call TRBJ2-1, with a possible D match to TRBD2 (7 bases). Material for sequencing was blood. The CDR3 loop is CASNSAGANEQFF. CDR3 DNA sequence: TGTGCCAGCAACTCGGCGGGGGCCAATGAGCAGTTCTTC.